This T cell receptor (beta chain) was identified in a study of a mutant IDH1 vaccine in newly diagnosed glioma. Measured with immunoSEQ multiplex PCR; TCRdb has only the in-frame clones, and not every one. The table shows tens of thousands of clones, with 75% to 90% occurring only once. Time point of the sample: week 23, last vaccination. Doses comprised 300 ug of mutant IDH1 20-mer peptide each, plus topical imiquimod. On this clone: What it binds is unknown.

This CDR3 region has 12 residues. CDR1 and CDR2 (germline): SNHLY, FYNNEI. V was pared by 7 bases and J by 4 bases, with 10 bases between. This clonotype was obtained from a young man with glioma. The V call is TRBV2, the J call TRBJ1-2; D not resolved. The source material was PBMCs, sampled from a glioma patient whose treatment included an IDH1 peptide vaccine. As DNA, the CDR3 is TGTGCCAGCAAAGACGACTTCTATGGCTACACCTTC. Translation: CASKDDFYGYTF. Full variable domain (rest looked up from reference TRBV2 and TRBJ1-2): EPEVTQTPSHQVTQMGQEVILRCVPISNHLYFYWYRQILGQKVEFLVSFYNNEISEKSEIFDDQFSVERPDGSNFTLKIRSTKLEDSAMYFCASKDDFYGYTFGSGTRLTVV.